This entry features one T cell receptor (beta chain) sequence. These data come from a study of Ad26.COV2.S vaccination and SARS-CoV-2 variants. The treatment denotes: around 19 received Ad26.COV2.S at low or high dose, single or two shots; several received placebo; per-sample allocation not given. On day 63 after the first injection, vaccine and placebo recipients gave samples. Built on an Ad26 vector, the vaccine expressed Wuhan-strain SARS-CoV-2 spike. TCRdb's table, derived via immunoSEQ multiplex PCR, lists solely in-frame clones and lacks some. The data contain some 340,000 clones, just under 85% of them singletons. Germline V gene data show CDR1 as SNHLY and CDR2 as FYNNEI. This CDR3 has 14 amino acids. Between the trimmed V and J ends, which lost 4 bases and 0 bases, there was a span of 6 bases.

The sequencing used peripheral blood, collected in a trial of Ad26.COV2.S vaccine versus placebo. V gene TRBV2 combines with J gene TRBJ2-2; maybe TRBD1 (6 bases). This sequence originates from a person between 18 and 65 years old who received the Ad26.COV2.S COVID-19 vaccine or a placebo. This CDR3 is CASSGTANTGELFF. The CDR3 nucleotides read TGTGCCAGCAGTGGGACAGCGAACACCGGGGAGCTGTTTTTT.